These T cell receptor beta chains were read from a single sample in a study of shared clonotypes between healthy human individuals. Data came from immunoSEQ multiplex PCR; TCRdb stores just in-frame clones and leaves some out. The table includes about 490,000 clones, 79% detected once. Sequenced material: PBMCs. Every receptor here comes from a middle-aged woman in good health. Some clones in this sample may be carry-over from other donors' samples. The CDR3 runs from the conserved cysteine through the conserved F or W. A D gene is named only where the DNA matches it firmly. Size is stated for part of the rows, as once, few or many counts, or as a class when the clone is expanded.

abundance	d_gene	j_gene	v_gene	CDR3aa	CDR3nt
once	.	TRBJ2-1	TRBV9	CASSVGRIGGEPSSYNEQFF	TGTGCCAGCAGCGTAGGGAGAATTGGCGGAGAACCGAGCTCCTACAATGAGCAGTTCTTC
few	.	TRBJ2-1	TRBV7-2	CASATLAGSYNEQFF	TGTGCCAGCGCCACGTTAGCAGGCTCCTACAATGAGCAGTTCTTC
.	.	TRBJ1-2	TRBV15	CATSRDIGTGYGYTF	TGTGCCACCAGCAGAGATATAGGGACGGGCTATGGCTACACCTTC
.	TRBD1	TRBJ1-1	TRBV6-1	CASTTGLNTEAFF	TGTGCCAGCACGACAGGGCTGAACACTGAAGCTTTCTTT
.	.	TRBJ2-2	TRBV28	CASSSGDLSTGELFF	TGTGCCAGCAGTTCAGGAGATCTTTCCACCGGGGAGCTGTTTTTT
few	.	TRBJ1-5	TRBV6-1	CASRQGAQPQHF	TGTGCCAGCAGGCAGGGTGCTCAGCCCCAGCATTTT
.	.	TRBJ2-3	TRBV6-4	CASSDSASTDTQYF	TGTGCCAGCAGTGACTCGGCCAGCACAGATACGCAGTATTTT
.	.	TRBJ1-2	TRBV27	CASSRLGQDDYGYTF	TGTGCCAGCAGCAGGCTCGGGCAGGATGACTATGGCTACACCTTC
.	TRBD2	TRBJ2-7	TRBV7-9	CASSLAKREVYEQYF	TGTGCCAGCAGCTTAGCGAAGCGGGAGGTTTACGAGCAGTACTTC
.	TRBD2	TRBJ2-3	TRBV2	CASRASGSSDTQYF	TGTGCCAGCAGAGCTAGCGGGAGTTCAGATACGCAGTATTTT
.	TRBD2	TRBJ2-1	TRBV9	CASSVETSNNEQFF	TGTGCCAGCAGCGTGGAGACTAGCAACAATGAGCAGTTCTTC
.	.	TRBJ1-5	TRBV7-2	CASSRNGDSNQPQHF	TGTGCCAGCAGCCGAAACGGGGACAGCAATCAGCCCCAGCATTTT
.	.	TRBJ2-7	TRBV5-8	CASSHGSFREQYF	TGTGCCAGCAGCCACGGGTCCTTCCGCGAGCAGTACTTC
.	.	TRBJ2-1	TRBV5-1	CASSLAQNNEQFF	TGCGCCAGCAGCTTGGCACAGAACAATGAGCAGTTCTTC
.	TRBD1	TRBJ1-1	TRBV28	CASSFSGTENTEAFF	TGTGCCAGCAGTTTTAGTGGGACAGAGAACACTGAAGCTTTCTTT
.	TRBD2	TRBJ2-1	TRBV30	CAGGERRDDEQFF	TGTGCCGGGGGGGAGAGGCGGGACGATGAGCAGTTCTTC
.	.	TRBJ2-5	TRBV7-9	CASSPTGTLQETQYF	TGTGCCAGCAGCCCGACAGGGACTCTACAAGAGACCCAGTACTTC
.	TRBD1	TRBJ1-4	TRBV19	CASSPGQGGAELFF	TGTGCCAGTAGTCCCGGACAGGGTGGGGCGGAACTGTTTTTT
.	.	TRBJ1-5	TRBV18	CASRGGLNQPQHF	TGTGCCAGCCGAGGGGGACTGAATCAGCCCCAGCATTTT
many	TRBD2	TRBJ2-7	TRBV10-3	CAIRGTSGRYYEQYF	TGTGCCATCAGGGGGACTAGCGGGAGGTACTACGAGCAGTACTTC
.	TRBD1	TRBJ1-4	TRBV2	CASREQGATNEKLFF	TGTGCCAGCAGGGAACAGGGGGCCACTAATGAAAAACTGTTTTTT
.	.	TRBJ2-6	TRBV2	CASSIVPSGANVLTF	TGTGCCAGCAGTATAGTTCCCTCTGGGGCCAACGTCCTGACTTTC
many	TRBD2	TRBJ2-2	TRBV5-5	CASSLELAGVFGELFF	TGTGCCAGCAGCTTGGAACTAGCGGGAGTATTTGGGGAGCTGTTTTTT
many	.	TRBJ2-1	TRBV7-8	CASSLVPEAYNEQFF	TGTGCCAGCAGCTTAGTTCCAGAGGCCTACAATGAGCAGTTCTTC
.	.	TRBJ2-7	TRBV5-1	CASSLTGFSEQYF	TGCGCCAGCAGCTTGACGGGCTTCTCCGAGCAGTACTTC
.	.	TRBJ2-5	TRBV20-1	CSVAKEGGQYF	TGCAGTGTAGCCAAGGAGGGGGGGCAGTACTTC
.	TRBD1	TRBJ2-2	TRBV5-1	CASSGGQGFVTGELFF	TGCGCCAGCAGCGGGGGACAGGGGTTTGTTACCGGGGAGCTGTTTTTT
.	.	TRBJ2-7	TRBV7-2	CASSFDSYEQYF	TGTGCCAGCAGCTTCGACTCCTACGAGCAGTACTTC
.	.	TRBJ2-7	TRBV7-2	CASSPDLAAVEQYF	TGTGCCAGCAGCCCTGACCTCGCCGCGGTCGAGCAGTACTTC
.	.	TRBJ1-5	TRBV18	CASSPTQGSGQPQHF	TGTGCCAGCTCACCCACACAAGGCTCGGGTCAGCCCCAGCATTTT
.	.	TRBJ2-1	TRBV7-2	CASSLTSGSNEQFF	TGTGCCAGCAGTCTGACTAGTGGCTCCAATGAGCAGTTCTTC
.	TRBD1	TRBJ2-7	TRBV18	CASSPTGGYEQYF	TGTGCCAGCTCACCGACAGGGGGCTACGAGCAGTACTTC
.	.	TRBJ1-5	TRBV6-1	CASGKAGISNQPQHF	TGTGCCAGCGGGAAGGCGGGGATCAGCAATCAGCCCCAGCATTTT
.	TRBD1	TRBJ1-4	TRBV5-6	CASSQDRGEKLFF	TGTGCCAGCAGCCAGGACAGGGGTGAAAAACTGTTTTTT
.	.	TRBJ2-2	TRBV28	CASSTPRGRTGELFF	TGTGCCAGCAGTACCCCCCGGGGGCGGACCGGGGAGCTGTTTTTT
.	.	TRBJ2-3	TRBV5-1	CASSLDSSTDTQYF	TGCGCCAGCAGCTTGGACTCCTCTACAGATACGCAGTATTTT
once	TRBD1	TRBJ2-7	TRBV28	CASSLQGPILSYEQYF	TGTGCCAGCAGTCTACAGGGGCCTATACTTTCCTACGAGCAGTACTTC
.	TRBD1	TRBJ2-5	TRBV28	CASSSSDRGWQETQYF	TGTGCCAGCAGTTCCTCGGACAGGGGGTGGCAAGAGACCCAGTACTTC
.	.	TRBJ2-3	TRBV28	CASSLVDTQYF	TGTGCCAGCAGCCTGGTGGATACGCAGTATTTT
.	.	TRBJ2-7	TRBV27	CASSLSPDFNSYEQYF	TGTGCCAGCAGTTTATCGCCCGATTTCAACTCCTACGAGCAGTACTTC
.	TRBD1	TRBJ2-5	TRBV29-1	CSVEVRQGLETQYF	TGCAGCGTTGAAGTGAGACAGGGCTTAGAGACCCAGTACTTC
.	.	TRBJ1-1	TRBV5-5	CASTLGHMNTEAFF	TGTGCCAGCACCCTCGGACACATGAACACTGAAGCTTTCTTT
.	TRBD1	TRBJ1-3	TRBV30	CAWSPGQVFGNTIYF	TGTGCCTGGAGCCCTGGACAGGTTTTTGGAAACACCATATATTTT
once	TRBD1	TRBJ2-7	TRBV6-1	CATGQAYEQYF	TGTGCCACTGGACAGGCCTACGAGCAGTACTTC
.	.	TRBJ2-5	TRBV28	CASSSAGGPDDQYF	TGTGCCAGCAGTTCTGCAGGGGGGCCTGACGACCAGTACTTC
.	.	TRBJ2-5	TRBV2	CASSERAGETQYF	TGTGCCAGCAGTGAAAGGGCGGGAGAGACCCAGTACTTC
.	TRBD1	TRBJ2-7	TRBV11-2	CASSLYNRGWPGEQYF	TGTGCCAGCAGCCTCTATAACAGGGGATGGCCCGGCGAGCAGTACTTC
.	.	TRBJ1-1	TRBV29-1	CSASGTGNTEAFF	TGCAGCGCCTCTGGGACGGGGAACACTGAAGCTTTCTTT
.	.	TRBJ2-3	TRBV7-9	CASSLGGIGNTQYF	TGTGCCAGCAGCTTAGGGGGTATCGGGAATACGCAGTATTTT
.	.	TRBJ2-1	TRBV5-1	CASSFDRSPLGEQFF	TGCGCCAGCAGCTTCGACAGGTCCCCGCTGGGGGAGCAGTTCTTC
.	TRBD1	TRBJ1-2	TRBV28	CASSLGTGGSGYTF	TGTGCCAGCAGTCTAGGGACAGGGGGCTCTGGCTACACCTTC
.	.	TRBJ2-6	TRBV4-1	CASSHSTRFLSGANVLTF	TGCGCCAGCAGCCACAGTACTAGATTTCTCTCTGGGGCCAACGTCCTGACTTTC
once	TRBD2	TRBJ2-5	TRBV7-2	CASSPGLAQETQYF	TGTGCCAGCAGCCCGGGACTAGCTCAAGAGACCCAGTACTTC
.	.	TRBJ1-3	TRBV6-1	CASSGTAGNTIYF	TGTGCCAGCAGTGGGACCGCTGGAAACACCATATATTTT
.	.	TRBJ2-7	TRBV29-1	CSVGLAEPYEQYF	TGCAGCGTTGGGCTGGCGGAACCCTACGAGCAGTACTTC
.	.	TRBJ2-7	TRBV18	CASSPSSGAYEQYF	TGTGCCAGCTCACCTTCCTCAGGGGCCTACGAGCAGTACTTC
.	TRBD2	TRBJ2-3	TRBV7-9	CASSPGGLAAMSAQYF	TGTGCCAGCAGCCCAGGGGGACTAGCGGCAATGTCGGCGCAGTATTTT
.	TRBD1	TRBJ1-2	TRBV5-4	CASSHPPTGLGYTF	TGTGCCAGCAGCCATCCCCCGACAGGGTTAGGCTACACCTTC
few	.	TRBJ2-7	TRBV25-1	CASSPRTGGPHEQYF	TGTGCCAGCAGTCCACGGACGGGCGGCCCCCACGAGCAGTACTTC